The sample holds one count of the clone carrying this TCR beta chain. Its matching antigen is unknown. A much larger clone lies one base from this, so it may be a read error. This record belongs to a study of T cells in Graves' hyperthyroidism and ophthalmopathy. The study's findings and limits: Researchers found most expanded thyroid clonotypes above 0.001 in blood as well.

Using RNA transcripts as the source, TCR beta CDR3 regions were amplified. The HTBI primer set drove a first-round RT-PCR of the TCR CDR3. TCRdb used MiXCR to reprocess the multiplex PCR reads, holding one entry per CDR3 protein. Among 250,000 or so distinct CDR3 sequences listed, around 15% were seen once. The origin of this receptor is a woman aged 45-59 years with Graves' hyperthyroidism that later progressed to Graves' ophthalmopathy. Sample: blood.

Here the CDR3 DNA reads TGCAGCGTTACTGACACGGTGAACACTGAAGCTTTCTTT. It codes for CSVTDTVNTEAFF. This rearrangement joins TRBV29-1 to TRBJ1-1; unclear D gene. Per germline, CDR1 SQVTM and CDR2 ANQGSEA. CDR3 size: 13 residues. Trimming took 5 bases from V and 0 from J, leaving 10 bases between them.